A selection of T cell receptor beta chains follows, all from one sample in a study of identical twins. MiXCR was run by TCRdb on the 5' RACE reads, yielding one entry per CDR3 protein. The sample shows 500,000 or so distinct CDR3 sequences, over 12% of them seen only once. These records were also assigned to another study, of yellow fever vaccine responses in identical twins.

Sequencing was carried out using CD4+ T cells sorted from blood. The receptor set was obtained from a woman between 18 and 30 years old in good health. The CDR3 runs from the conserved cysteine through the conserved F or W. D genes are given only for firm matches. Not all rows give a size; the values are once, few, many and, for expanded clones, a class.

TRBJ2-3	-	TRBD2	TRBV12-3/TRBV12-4	TGTGCCATCAGTTCCCGTAGACTAGCGGGGGGAAGCACAGATACGCAGTATTTT	CAISSRRLAGGSTDTQYF
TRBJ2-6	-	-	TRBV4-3	TGCGCCAGCAGCCAAGAGGGGAGAGGGGCCAACGTCCTGACTTTC	CASSQEGRGANVLTF
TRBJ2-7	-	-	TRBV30	TGTGCCTGGACAGGAGGTTGGGAGCAGTACTTC	CAWTGGWEQYF
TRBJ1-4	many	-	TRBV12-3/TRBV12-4	TGTGCCAGCAGTCGTACGGGGGACCTTAATGAAAAACTGTTTTTT	CASSRTGDLNEKLFF
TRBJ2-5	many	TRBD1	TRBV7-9	TGTGCCAGCAGCTTTGGGACAGGGCGGAACCAAGAGACCCAGTACTTC	CASSFGTGRNQETQYF
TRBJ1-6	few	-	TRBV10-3	TGTGCCATCAGTGAGTCACCAGGGCTGAATTCACCCCTCCACTTT	CAISESPGLNSPLHF
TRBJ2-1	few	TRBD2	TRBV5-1	TGCGCCAGCAGCCTAGCGGGGGTTGGGGATGAGCAGTTCTTC	CASSLAGVGDEQFF
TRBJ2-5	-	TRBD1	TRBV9	TGTGCCAGCACCATGAAGGGGGCGGTAGAGACCCAGTACTTC	CASTMKGAVETQYF
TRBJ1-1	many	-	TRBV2	TGTGCCAGCAGTCTACATCGGACTTTGAACAAAGCTTTCTTT	CASSLHRTLNKAFF
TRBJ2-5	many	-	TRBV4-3	TGCGCCAGCAGCCAAGGGGAGTACCAAGAGACCCAGTACTTC	CASSQGEYQETQYF
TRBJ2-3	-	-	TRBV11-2	TGTGCCAGCAGCTCCCAGGGAGACACAGATACGCAGTATTTT	CASSSQGDTDTQYF
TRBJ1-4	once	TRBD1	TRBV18	TGTGCCAGCTCACCAAGGGGACAGGGGGCGAATGAAAAACTGTTTTTT	CASSPRGQGANEKLFF
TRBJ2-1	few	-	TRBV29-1	TGCAGCGTCCCTCTCGGGGGGCTACCCTACAATGAGCAGTTCTTC	CSVPLGGLPYNEQFF
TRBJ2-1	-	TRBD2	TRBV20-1	TGCTGTGCTAGAGTCCAACTAGCGGGAGTCGTCAATGAGCAGTTCTTC	CCARVQLAGVVNEQFF
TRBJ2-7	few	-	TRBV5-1	TGCGCCAGCAGCTTGGGCATCGGAAATCGCTACGAGCAGTACTTC	CASSLGIGNRYEQYF
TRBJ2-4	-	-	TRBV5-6	TGTGCCAGCAGATCAAACCAGGCGGGTTTCGCCAAAAACATTCAGTACTTC	CASRSNQAGFAKNIQYF
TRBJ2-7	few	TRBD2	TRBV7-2	TGTGCCAGCAGCGCACGGGGGGGCTACGAGCAGTACTTC	CASSARGGYEQYF
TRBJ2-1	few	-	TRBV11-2	TGTGCCAGCAGCTTATTCCTAGACTATGAGCAGTTCTTC	CASSLFLDYEQFF